The 4 T cell receptor beta chains given below trace back to one sample, sequenced in a study of cytomegalovirus exposure and HLA in healthy donors. The PCR was carried out with 60 Vbeta primers and 13 Jbeta primers. Libraries were prepared by immunoSEQ multiplex PCR; TCRdb keeps only in-frame clonotypes and omits some of them. The sample holds approximately 110,000 clones, 65% to 75% seen once. The sample consisted of PBMCs. The receptor set was obtained from a man aged 35-49 years in good health and CMV-seropositive.

This clone turned up a few times. CDR3 amino acids: CASSPGTGIHEQFF. CDR3 in DNA: TGTGCCAGCAGCCCCGGGACAGGGATCCATGAGCAGTTCTTC. The rearrangement uses TRBV6-5 and TRBJ2-1, with 9 bases fitting TRBD1. CDR1 and CDR2 from the germline V gene are MNHEY and SVGAGI. J gave up 8 bases and V 6 bases, and 8 bases lay outside the gene matches. CDR3 length equals 14 residues.

The V gene is TRBV7-6, the J gene TRBJ2-7; D unclear. Trimming took 3 bases from V and 1 from J, leaving 10 bases between them. In germline, CDR1 is SGHVS, CDR2 FNYEAQ. The length of the CDR3 is 14 residues. CDR3 loop: CASSLVDGSYEQYF. DNA of the CDR3: TGTGCCAGCAGCTTGGTCGACGGGTCCTACGAGCAGTACTTC.

V gene TRBV5-4 combines with J gene TRBJ2-1, with D tentatively TRBD1 (6 bases). The CDR3 is made up of 13 amino acids. V gave up 4 bases and J gave up 5 bases, with 10 bases separating them. Germline CDR1 and CDR2: SGHNT and YYREEE (reference sequence). The CDR3 spells CASSPDSHNEQFF. DNA for the CDR3: TGTGCCAGCAGCCCGGACAGCCACAATGAGCAGTTCTTC.

This clone was counted between two and nine times. This chain joins TRBV7-6 and TRBJ1-2, with TRBD1 identical over 9 bases. This CDR3 is 14 amino acids long. CDR1 and CDR2 (germline): SGHVS, FNYEAQ. The V segment lost 5 bases and the J segment 4 bases; nucleotides outside the gene matches: 5. The CDR3 sequence is CASSPQGALYGYTF. DNA of the CDR3: TGTGCCAGCAGCCCACAGGGGGCTCTCTATGGCTACACCTTC.